This T cell receptor (beta chain) originates from a study of identifying expanded T cells in peripheral blood. During the collection period, no donor immune events like infections were recorded. As regards this clone: Its target is unknown.

Study-wide results and caveats: Differentially abundant clones: roughly 1.3 between replicates, 16.4 at around 2 weeks, more than 18 at four. Roughly 2-week clone count variance significantly increased as total template count grew.

The assay was immunoSEQ multiplex PCR, and TCRdb's table has in-frame clones only and misses some. Here the sample spans around 81,000 clones, approximately 81% being singletons. The germline V gene encodes CDR1 SQVTM and CDR2 ANQGSEA. V lost 4 bases, J lost 4 bases, and 10 bases lay in between. The CDR3 spans 12 residues. V usage is TRBV29-1 and J usage is TRBJ1-2, with D possibly matching TRBD1 (5 bases). The sample taken for sequencing was blood. The sequence was collected from a person aged 18 to 75 in good health. DNA for the CDR3: TGCAGCGTTGGGGGGGGTAGCTATGGCTACACCTTC. It specifies CSVGGGSYGYTF.